These 22 T cell receptor beta chains originate from one sample sequenced in a study of blood T cell repertoires in COVID-19. Here immunoSEQ multiplex PCR was the method, and the copy in TCRdb shows in-frame clones only, minus some. The repertoire holds 200,000 to 250,000 clones, roughly 90% seen once, with over 0.75% in the top ten. Sequencing was performed on peripheral blood. These receptors all come from a man in his fifties or sixties with COVID-19, enrolled during active disease.

V usage is TRBV18 and J usage is TRBJ2-3; TRBD2 agrees at 7 bases. Germline V gene data show CDR1 as KGHSH and CDR2 as LQKENI. V lost 6 bases, J lost 3 bases, and 3 bases stayed unmatched. The CDR3 contains 13 residues. CDR3 nucleotides: TGTGCCAGCTCCCGTAGCGGGACAGATACGCAGTATTTT. Translated, it gives CASSRSGTDTQYF.

V usage is TRBV6-4 and J usage is TRBJ2-2, with D possibly matching TRBD2 (5 bases). Germline-derived CDR1 and CDR2 are MRHNA and SNTAGT. V lost 6 bases to trimming and J lost 4 bases, with 9 bases between them. This CDR3 is built from 13 residues. The CDR3 DNA reads TGTGCCAGCAGCAGCGGTCCCACCGGGGAGCTGTTTTTT. As protein: CASSSGPTGELFF.

This chain connects TRBV28 to TRBJ1-4, with D perhaps TRBD1 (6 bases). The CDR3 consists of 14 residues. Germline CDR1 and CDR2: MDHEN and SYDVKM. V was shortened by 3 bases and J by 7 bases, with 12 bases between the two germline ends. The CDR3 nucleotides read TGTGCCAGCAGTTTGGGGGGGGCGGGTGAAAAACTGTTTTTT. Translating it yields CASSLGGAGEKLFF.

The chain combines TRBV30 with TRBJ2-5, with a possible D match to TRBD2 (5 bases). Trimming removed 0 bases from V and 1 base from J, with 9 bases in between. CDR1 is GTSNPN and CDR2 is SVGIG in the germline V gene (reference sequence). The CDR3 has 14 amino acids. The CDR3 sequence: CAWSVRAGQETQYF. For the CDR3, the DNA is TGTGCCTGGAGTGTACGGGCGGGCCAAGAGACCCAGTACTTC.

J is TRBJ2-1 and V is TRBV7-6; 12 nucleotides agree with TRBD2. The V gene's germline CDR1 is SGHVS and CDR2 FNYEAQ. The CDR3 consists of 15 residues. The V and J ends lost 2 bases and 9 bases, in that order; junction bases with no gene match: 5. CDR3 protein: CASSLRLAGASEQFF. The CDR3 coding sequence is TGTGCCAGCAGCTTACGACTAGCGGGAGCAAGTGAGCAGTTCTTC.

In its sample, this clone was seen once. CDR3 coding DNA: TGTGCCAGCAGTTGGGGCAGGAGGACTAGCGGGAGAGGCGGGGAGCTGTTTTTT. This encodes CASSWGRRTSGRGGELFF. The rearrangement joins TRBV6-2 or TRBV6-3 to TRBJ2-2, with TRBD2 matching over 13 bases. This CDR3 region has 18 residues. V gave up 4 bases and J gave up 7 bases; unmatched junction bases: 12. Germline V gene sequence: CDR1 MNHEY, CDR2 SVGEGT.

This clone was seen once. The CDR3 spells CASRGRLYEQYF. The CDR3, as DNA: TGTGCCAGCAGGGGCCGGCTCTACGAGCAGTACTTC. J is TRBJ2-7 and V is TRBV12-3 or TRBV12-4, with D uncertain. This CDR3 contains 12 residues. V gave up 6 bases and J gave up 3 bases, with 9 bases separating them.

The J gene is TRBJ2-3, the V gene TRBV5-6; TRBD2 is a possible D gene (5 bases). The CDR3 is made up of 16 amino acids. V was shortened by 2 bases and J by 5 bases, with 18 bases between the two germline ends. Germline V gene data show CDR1 as SGHDT and CDR2 as YYEEEE. CDR3 bases: TGTGCCAGCAGCTTCTCCCCCCGGGGAGATAAAGATACGCAGTATTTT. This translates into CASSFSPRGDKDTQYF.

V is TRBV3-1 (or the pseudogene TRBV3-2) and J is TRBJ1-1, with D possibly being TRBD1 (6 bases). The length of the CDR3 is 14 residues. Between the trimmed V and J ends, which lost 5 bases and 10 bases, there was a span of 20 bases. Per germline, CDR1 LGHDT and CDR2 YNNKEL (reference sequence). The CDR3 DNA reads TGTGCCAGCAGCTTCCGGGACACGGCCTCAGGAGCTTTCTTT. Its protein is CASSFRDTASGAFF.

The chain recombines TRBV5-1 with TRBJ2-3, with 9 bases identical to TRBD2. Germline V gene lookup returns CDR1 SGHRS and CDR2 YFSETQ. The CDR3 totals 15 residues. The ends lost 0 bases at V and 4 bases at J; junction bases unmatched: 3. The DNA for the CDR3 is TGCGCCAGCAGCTTGGTGGTAGCGGGAGCAGATACGCAGTATTTT. It specifies CASSLVVAGADTQYF.

This sequence joins TRBV28 and TRBJ1-5; no clear D. V lost 2 bases to trimming and J lost 1 base, with 6 bases between them. In germline, CDR1 is MDHEN, CDR2 SYDVKM. The CDR3 contains 14 residues. For the CDR3, the DNA is TGTGCCAGCAGTTTAGTAACAAGCAATCAGCCCCAGCATTTT. Amino acid sequence: CASSLVTSNQPQHF.

The chain links TRBV2 to TRBJ1-4; the match to TRBD1 covers 7 bases. There are 16 residues in the CDR3. Germline V gives CDR1 SNHLY, CDR2 FYNNEI. The J segment lost 2 bases and the V segment lost 2 bases, leaving 5 bases of the junction unmatched. The CDR3 region has the DNA TGTGCCAGCAGTGAACAGGGGGGAACGACTAATGAAAAACTGTTTTTT. Amino acid sequence: CASSEQGGTTNEKLFF. The variable domain in full, completed from reference TRBV2 and TRBJ1-4, reads EPEVTQTPSHQVTQMGQEVILRCVPISNHLYFYWYRQILGQKVEFLVSFYNNEISEKSEIFDDQFSVERPDGSNFTLKIRSTKLEDSAMYFCASSEQGGTTNEKLFFGSGTQLSVL.

This rearrangement joins TRBV7-9 to TRBJ2-1, with TRBD1 identical over 8 bases. The CDR3 contains 15 residues. CDR1 and CDR2 (germline): SEHNR, FQNEAQ (reference sequence). V dropped 5 bases and J dropped 2; count of bases not matched to a gene: 5. The CDR3 coding sequence is TGTGCCAGCAGCCCGACAGGGGAACCCTACAATGAGCAGTTCTTC. It specifies CASSPTGEPYNEQFF.

The chain has TRBV4-1 and TRBJ2-1; TRBD2 matches 12 bases. Germline-derived CDR1 and CDR2 are MGHRA and YSYEKL. J lost 9 bases, V lost 0 bases, and 9 bases had no gene match. The CDR3 is 17 residues long. DNA for the CDR3: TGCGCCAGCAGCCAAGATAGGGCGACTAGCGGGAGAAGTGAGCAGTTCTTC. Translating it yields CASSQDRATSGRSEQFF.

The DNA of the CDR3 is TGCGCCAGCAGCTTCCCCGGGGATGGCTACACCTTC. This translates into CASSFPGDGYTF. J is TRBJ1-2 and V is TRBV5-1; D call uncertain. The CDR3 totals 12 residues. Germline loops: CDR1 SGHRS, CDR2 YFSETQ. V was pared by 2 bases and J by 6 bases, with 8 bases between.

The chain combines TRBV5-4 with TRBJ1-5; TRBD1 agrees at 7 bases. V lost 4 bases to trimming and J lost 10 bases; unmatched junction nucleotides: 5. Germline assignment: CDR1 SGHNT and CDR2 YYREEE (reference sequence). The CDR3 sequence is 12 residues long. The CDR3 DNA reads as TGTGCCAGCAGCACAGGGGAAGGCCCCCAGCATTTT. Protein sequence: CASSTGEGPQHF. Using reference TRBV5-4 and TRBJ1-5 for the parts outside the CDR3, the full variable domain is ETGVTQSPTHLIKTRGQQVTLRCSSQSGHNTVSWYQQALGQGPQFIFQYYREEENGRGNFPPRFSGLQFPNYSSELNVNALELDDSALYLCASSTGEGPQHFGDGTRLSIL.

This clone has just one count. The chain couples TRBV5-1 to TRBJ2-7; 8 bases are shared with TRBD1. The CDR3 extends over 16 amino acids. Germline loops: CDR1 SGHRS, CDR2 YFSETQ. The J segment lost 3 bases and the V segment lost 0 bases, leaving 8 bases of the junction unmatched. CDR3 sequence: CASSLGGLQGVYEQYF. The CDR3 coding sequence is TGCGCCAGCAGCTTGGGAGGTCTACAGGGGGTCTACGAGCAGTACTTC.

For the CDR3, the DNA is TGTGCCAGCAGCTTAGATCTCTCTAGCAGCTACGAGCAGTACTTC. As protein: CASSLDLSSSYEQYF. The J gene is TRBJ2-7, the V gene TRBV11-2, with a tentative D call TRBD2 (5 bases). Trimming pared 0 bases from V and 3 bases from J, leaving 12 bases between. The V gene's germline CDR1 is SGHAT and CDR2 FQNNGV. CDR3 length equals 15 residues.

The chain links TRBV16 to TRBJ1-1, with 7 bases that match TRBD1. The germline gives CDR1 KGHSY, CDR2 FQNENV. The trim removed 2 bases at V and 2 bases at J, leaving 5 bases unmatched. The CDR3 contains 15 residues. CDR3 nucleotide sequence: TGTGCCAGCAGCCAAGCGGGACAGCCAAACACTGAAGCTTTCTTT. Translation: CASSQAGQPNTEAFF.

This clone has only one observation. For the CDR3, the DNA is TGTGCCAGCAGTTTGGGAGGGGTTGAGAACTACGAGCAGTACTTC. Its translation: CASSLGGVENYEQYF. This chain connects TRBV28 to TRBJ2-7; TRBD2 matches at 7 bases. The CDR3 is 15 amino acids. The J segment lost 3 bases and the V segment lost 3 bases, leaving 8 bases of the junction unmatched. The germline V gene has CDR1 MDHEN and CDR2 SYDVKM.

V and J are TRBV7-9 and TRBJ2-3; no reliable D call. Germline loops: CDR1 SEHNR, CDR2 FQNEAQ (reference sequence). V shed 0 bases and J shed 8 bases, with 6 bases lying between them. This CDR3 has 12 amino acids. CDR3 loop: CASSLAESTQYF. CDR3 nucleotides: TGTGCCAGCAGCTTAGCGGAGAGTACGCAGTATTTT.

This clone was seen ten or more times. The chain joins TRBV7-9 to TRBJ2-7; 8 bases line up with TRBD1. The CDR3 runs to 14 residues. Germline CDR1 SEHNR, CDR2 FQNEAQ (reference sequence). J lost 7 bases, V lost 5 bases, and 10 bases had no gene match. CDR3 sequence (DNA): TGTGCCAGCAGCCAAAGGACAGGGATGGATGAGCAGTACTTC. As protein: CASSQRTGMDEQYF.